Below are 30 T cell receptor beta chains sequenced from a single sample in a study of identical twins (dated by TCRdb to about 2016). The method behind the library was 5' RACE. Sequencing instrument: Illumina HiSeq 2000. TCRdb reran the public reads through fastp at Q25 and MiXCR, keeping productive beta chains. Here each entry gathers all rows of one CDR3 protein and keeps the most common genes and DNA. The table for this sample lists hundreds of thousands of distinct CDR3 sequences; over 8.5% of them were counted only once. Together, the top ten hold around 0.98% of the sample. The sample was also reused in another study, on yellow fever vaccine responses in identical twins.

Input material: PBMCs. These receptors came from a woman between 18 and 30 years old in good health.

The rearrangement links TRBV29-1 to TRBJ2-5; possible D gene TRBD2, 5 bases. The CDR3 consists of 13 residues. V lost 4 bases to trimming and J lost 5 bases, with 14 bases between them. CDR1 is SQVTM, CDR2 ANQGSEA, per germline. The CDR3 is CSVAGGLGETQYF. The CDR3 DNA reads TGCAGCGTTGCGGGCGGGTTAGGTGAGACCCAGTACTTC. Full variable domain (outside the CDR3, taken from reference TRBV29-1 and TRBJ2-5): SAVISQKPSRDICQRGTSLTIQCQVDSQVTMMFWYRQQPGQSLTLIATANQGSEATYESGFVIDKFPISRPNLTFSTLTVSNMSPEDSSIYLCSVAGGLGETQYFGPGTRLLVL.

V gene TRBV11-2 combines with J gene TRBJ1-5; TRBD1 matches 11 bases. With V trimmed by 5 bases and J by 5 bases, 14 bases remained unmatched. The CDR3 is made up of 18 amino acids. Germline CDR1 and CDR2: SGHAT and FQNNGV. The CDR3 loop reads CASSPGQGAMGLHQPQHF. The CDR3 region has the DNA TGTGCCAGCAGCCCAGGACAGGGGGCTATGGGCCTACATCAGCCCCAGCATTTT. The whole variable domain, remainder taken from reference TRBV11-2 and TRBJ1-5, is EAGVAQSPRYKIIEKRQSVAFWCNPISGHATLYWYQQILGQGPKLLIQFQNNGVVDDSQLPKDRFSAERLKGVDSTLKIQPAKLEDSAVYLCASSPGQGAMGLHQPQHFGDGTRLSIL.

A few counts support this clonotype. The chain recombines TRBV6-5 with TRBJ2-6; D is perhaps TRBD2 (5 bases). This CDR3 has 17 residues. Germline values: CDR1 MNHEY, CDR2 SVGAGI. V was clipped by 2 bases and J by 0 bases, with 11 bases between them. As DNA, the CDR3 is TGTGCCAGCAGTTACCACCGGGATTCCTCTGGGGCCAACGTCCTGACTTTC. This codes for CASSYHRDSSGANVLTF.

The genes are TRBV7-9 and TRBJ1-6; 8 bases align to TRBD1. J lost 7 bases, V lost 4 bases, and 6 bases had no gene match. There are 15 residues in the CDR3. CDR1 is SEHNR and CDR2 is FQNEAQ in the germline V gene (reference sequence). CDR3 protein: CASSYWDRQNSPLHF. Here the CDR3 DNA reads TGTGCCAGCAGCTATTGGGACAGGCAAAATTCACCCCTCCACTTT. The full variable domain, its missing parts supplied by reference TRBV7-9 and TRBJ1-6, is DTGVSQNPRHKITKRGQNVTFRCDPISEHNRLYWYRQTLGQGPEFLTYFQNEAQLEKSRLLSDRFSAERPKGSFSTLEIQRTEQGDSAMYLCASSYWDRQNSPLHFGNGTRLTVT.

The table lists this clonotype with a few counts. CDR3 sequence: CATSDLEKLFF. The DNA of the CDR3 is TGTGCCACCAGTGATTTAGAGAAGCTGTTTTTT. This chain uses TRBV24-1 with TRBJ2-2; the D is unclear. CDR1 is KGHDR and CDR2 is SFDVKD in the germline V gene. V was pared by 1 base and J by 12 bases, with 5 bases between. The CDR3 runs to 11 residues.

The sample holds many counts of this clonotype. The CDR3 DNA follows: TGTGCCAGCAGCCCCAGGACAGGGCTCTCCTACGAGCAGTACTTC. Translation gives CASSPRTGLSYEQYF. This sequence joins TRBV3-1 and TRBJ2-7, with 8 bases matching TRBD1. V lost 4 bases, J lost 0 bases, and 5 bases stayed unmatched. CDR3 length: 15 residues. Germline loops: CDR1 LGHDT, CDR2 YNNKEL (reference sequence).

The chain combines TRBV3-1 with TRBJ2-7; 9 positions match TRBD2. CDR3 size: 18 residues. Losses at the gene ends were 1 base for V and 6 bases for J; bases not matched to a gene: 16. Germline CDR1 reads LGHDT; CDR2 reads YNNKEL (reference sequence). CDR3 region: CASSQGSSSSGGPGEQYF. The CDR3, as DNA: TGTGCCAGCAGCCAAGGTAGCAGCTCCAGCGGGGGGCCGGGCGAGCAGTACTTC.

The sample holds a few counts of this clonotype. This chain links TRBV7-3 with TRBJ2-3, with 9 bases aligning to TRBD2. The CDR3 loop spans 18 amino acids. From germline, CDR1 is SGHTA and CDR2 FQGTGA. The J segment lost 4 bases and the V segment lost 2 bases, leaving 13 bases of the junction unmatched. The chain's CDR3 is CASSLFGPGLASSDTQYF. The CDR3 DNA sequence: TGTGCCAGCAGCTTATTCGGGCCGGGACTAGCATCTTCAGATACGCAGTATTTT.

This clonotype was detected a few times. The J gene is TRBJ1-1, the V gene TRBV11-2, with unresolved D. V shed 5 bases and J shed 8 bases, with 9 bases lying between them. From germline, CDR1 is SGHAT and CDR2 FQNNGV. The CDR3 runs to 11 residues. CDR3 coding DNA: TGTGCCAGCAGCCGTGGTTCCGAAGCTTTCTTT. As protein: CASSRGSEAFF.

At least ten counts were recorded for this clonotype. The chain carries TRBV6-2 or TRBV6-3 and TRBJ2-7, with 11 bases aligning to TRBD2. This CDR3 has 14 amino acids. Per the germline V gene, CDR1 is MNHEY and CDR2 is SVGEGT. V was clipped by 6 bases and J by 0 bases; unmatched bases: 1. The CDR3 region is CASRTSGVSYEQYF. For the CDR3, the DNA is TGTGCCAGCAGGACTAGCGGGGTCTCCTACGAGCAGTACTTC.

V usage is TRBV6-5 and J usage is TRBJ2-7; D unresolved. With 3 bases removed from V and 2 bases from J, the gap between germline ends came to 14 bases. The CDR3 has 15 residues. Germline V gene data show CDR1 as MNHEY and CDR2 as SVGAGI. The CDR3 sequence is CASSYGGGSTYEQYF. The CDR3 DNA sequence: TGTGCCAGCAGTTATGGCGGCGGTTCCACCTACGAGCAGTACTTC.

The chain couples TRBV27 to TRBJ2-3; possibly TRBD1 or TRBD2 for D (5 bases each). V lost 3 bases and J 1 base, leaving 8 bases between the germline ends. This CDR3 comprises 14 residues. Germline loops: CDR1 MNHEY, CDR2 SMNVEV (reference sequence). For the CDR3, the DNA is TGTGCCAGCAGTTTCGGGGCGGGCACAGATACGCAGTATTTT. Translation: CASSFGAGTDTQYF.

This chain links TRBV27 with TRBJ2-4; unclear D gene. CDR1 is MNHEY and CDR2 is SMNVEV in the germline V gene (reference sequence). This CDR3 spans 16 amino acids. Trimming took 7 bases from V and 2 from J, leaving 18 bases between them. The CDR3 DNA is TGTGCCAGCACCTCCCCGGGCCAGTTTACCAAAAACATTCAGTACTTC. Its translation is CASTSPGQFTKNIQYF.

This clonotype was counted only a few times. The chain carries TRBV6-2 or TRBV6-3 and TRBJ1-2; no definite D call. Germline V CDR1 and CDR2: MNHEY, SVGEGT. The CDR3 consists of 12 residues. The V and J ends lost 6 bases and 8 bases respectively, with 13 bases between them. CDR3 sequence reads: CASSRGRPGYTF. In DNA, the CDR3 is TGTGCCAGCAGCCGTGGACGTCCGGGCTACACCTTC.

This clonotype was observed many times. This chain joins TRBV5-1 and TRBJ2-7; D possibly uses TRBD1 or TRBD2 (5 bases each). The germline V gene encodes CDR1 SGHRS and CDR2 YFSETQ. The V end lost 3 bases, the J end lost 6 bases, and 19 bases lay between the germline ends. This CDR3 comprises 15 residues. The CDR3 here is CASSSGTVFPGEQYF. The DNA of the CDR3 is TGCGCCAGCAGCTCCGGGACGGTGTTTCCGGGCGAGCAGTACTTC.

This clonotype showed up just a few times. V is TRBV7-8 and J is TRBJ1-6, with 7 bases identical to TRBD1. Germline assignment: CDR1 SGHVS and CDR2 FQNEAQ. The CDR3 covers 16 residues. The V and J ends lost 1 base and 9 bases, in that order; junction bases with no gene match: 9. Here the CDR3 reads CASSLDTRDRASPLHF. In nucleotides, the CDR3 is TGTGCCAGCAGCTTAGACACCCGGGACAGAGCTTCACCCCTCCACTTT.

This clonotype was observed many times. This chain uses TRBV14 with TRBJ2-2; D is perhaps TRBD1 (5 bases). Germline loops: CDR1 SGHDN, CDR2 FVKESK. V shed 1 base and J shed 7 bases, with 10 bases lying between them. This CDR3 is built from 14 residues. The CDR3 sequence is CASSQGQLDGELFF. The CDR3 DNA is TGTGCCAGCAGCCAAGGACAGCTCGACGGGGAGCTGTTTTTT.

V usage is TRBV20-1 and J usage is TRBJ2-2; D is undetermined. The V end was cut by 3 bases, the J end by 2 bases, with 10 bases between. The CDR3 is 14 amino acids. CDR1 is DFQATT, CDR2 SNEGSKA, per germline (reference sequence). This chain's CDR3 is CSASSQLNTGELFF. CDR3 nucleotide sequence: TGCAGTGCTAGCAGCCAACTAAACACCGGGGAGCTGTTTTTT.

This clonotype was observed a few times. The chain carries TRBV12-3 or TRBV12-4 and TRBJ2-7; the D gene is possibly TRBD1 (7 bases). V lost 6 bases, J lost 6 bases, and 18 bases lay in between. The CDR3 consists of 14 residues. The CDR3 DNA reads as TGTGCCAGCAGAGCTTCCGGGACAGCGGGCGAGCAGTACTTC. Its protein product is CASRASGTAGEQYF.

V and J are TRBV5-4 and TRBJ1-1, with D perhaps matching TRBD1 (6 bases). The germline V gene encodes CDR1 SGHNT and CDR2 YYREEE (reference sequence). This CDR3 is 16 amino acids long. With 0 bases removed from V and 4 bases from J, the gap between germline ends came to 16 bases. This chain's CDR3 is CASSLGRPGASTEAFF. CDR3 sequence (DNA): TGTGCCAGCAGCTTGGGGCGTCCGGGGGCTAGCACTGAAGCTTTCTTT.

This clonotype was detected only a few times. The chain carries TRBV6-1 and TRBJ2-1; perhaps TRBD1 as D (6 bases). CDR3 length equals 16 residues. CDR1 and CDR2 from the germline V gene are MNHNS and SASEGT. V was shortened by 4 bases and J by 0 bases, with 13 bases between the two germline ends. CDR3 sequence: CASSAYRDSSYNEQFF. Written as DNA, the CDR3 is TGTGCCAGCAGTGCCTACAGGGATAGCTCCTACAATGAGCAGTTCTTC.

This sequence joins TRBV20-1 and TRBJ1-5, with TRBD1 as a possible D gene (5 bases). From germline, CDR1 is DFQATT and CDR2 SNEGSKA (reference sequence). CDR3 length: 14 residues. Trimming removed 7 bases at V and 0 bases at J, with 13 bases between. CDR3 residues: CSVQDIHSNQPQHF. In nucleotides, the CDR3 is TGCAGTGTCCAGGACATTCATAGCAATCAGCCCCAGCATTTT.

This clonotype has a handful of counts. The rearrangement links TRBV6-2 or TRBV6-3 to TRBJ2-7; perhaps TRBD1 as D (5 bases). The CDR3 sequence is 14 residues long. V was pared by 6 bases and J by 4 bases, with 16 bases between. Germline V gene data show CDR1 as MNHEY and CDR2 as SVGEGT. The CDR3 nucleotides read TGTGCCAGCAGCCCGGACCCTAGGACATACGAGCAGTACTTC. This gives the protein CASSPDPRTYEQYF.

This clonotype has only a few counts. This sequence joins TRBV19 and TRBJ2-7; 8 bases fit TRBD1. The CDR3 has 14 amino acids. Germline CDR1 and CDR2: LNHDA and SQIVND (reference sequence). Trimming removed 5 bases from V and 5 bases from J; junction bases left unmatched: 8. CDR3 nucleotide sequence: TGTGCCAGTAGTCCAAGGACAGGGCGAGACGAGCAGTACTTC. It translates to CASSPRTGRDEQYF.

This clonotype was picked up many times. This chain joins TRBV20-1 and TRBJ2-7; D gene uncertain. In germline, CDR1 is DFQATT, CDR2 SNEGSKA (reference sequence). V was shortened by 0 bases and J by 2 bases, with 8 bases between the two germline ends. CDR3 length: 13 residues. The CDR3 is CSARDIDAYEQYF. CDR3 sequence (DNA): TGCAGTGCTAGAGACATCGACGCCTACGAGCAGTACTTC.

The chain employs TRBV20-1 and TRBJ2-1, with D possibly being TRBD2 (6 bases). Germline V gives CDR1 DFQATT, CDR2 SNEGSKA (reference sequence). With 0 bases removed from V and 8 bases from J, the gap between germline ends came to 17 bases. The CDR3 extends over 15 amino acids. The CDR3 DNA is TGCAGTGCTAGAGATTCGGACTACCGATGGGATGAGCAGTTCTTC. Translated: CSARDSDYRWDEQFF.

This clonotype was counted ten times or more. CDR3 nucleotide sequence: TGTGCCAGCAGGGATGGGTGGGGTTACAATGAGCAGTTCTTC. Amino acids: CASRDGWGYNEQFF. The chain combines TRBV28 with TRBJ2-1; D unclear. Germline CDR1 reads MDHEN; CDR2 reads SYDVKM. V was clipped by 6 bases and J by 4 bases, with 13 bases between them. The CDR3 spans 14 residues.

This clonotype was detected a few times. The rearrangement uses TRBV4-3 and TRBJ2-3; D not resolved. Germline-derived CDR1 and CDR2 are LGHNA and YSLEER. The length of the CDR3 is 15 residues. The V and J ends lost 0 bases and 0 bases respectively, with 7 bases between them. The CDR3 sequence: CASSQDDESTDTQYF. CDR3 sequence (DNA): TGCGCCAGCAGCCAAGACGACGAGAGCACAGATACGCAGTATTTT.

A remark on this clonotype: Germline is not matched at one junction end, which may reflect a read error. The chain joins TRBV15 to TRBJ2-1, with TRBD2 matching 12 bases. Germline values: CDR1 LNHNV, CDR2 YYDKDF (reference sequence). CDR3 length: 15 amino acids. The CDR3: CATSRVPIPTSGSSF. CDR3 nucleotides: TGTGCCACCAGCAGAGTCCCCATCCCGACTAGCGGGAGTAGCTTC.

For the CDR3, the DNA is TGTGCCAGCAGTTCGGGACAGTGGTCTGAAGCTTTCTTT. This encodes CASSSGQWSEAFF. V gene TRBV27 combines with J gene TRBJ1-1; 7 nucleotides line up with TRBD1. The J segment lost 6 bases and the V segment lost 4 bases, leaving 5 bases of the junction unmatched. The germline gives CDR1 MNHEY, CDR2 SMNVEV (reference sequence). The CDR3 spans 13 residues.